This entry is about one TCR beta chain. V gave up 4 bases and J gave up 5 bases, with 11 bases separating them. The CDR3 length is 14 residues. The germline gives CDR1 MNHEY, CDR2 SVGAGI. Some clones are missing from TCRdb's copy, which holds only in-frame ones; the method was immunoSEQ multiplex PCR. The sample includes under 2.5 million clones, around 90% of them seen just once. These data are taken from a study of shared clonotypes between healthy human individuals. This receptor was taken from a man in his late teens or twenties in good health. Some clones in this sample may be carry-over from other donors' samples. Sequenced input: naive CD4+ T cells from PBMCs. Subset of the sample: CD45RA+ positively selected. The chain carries TRBV6-5 and TRBJ1-4; tentative D call: TRBD1 (5 bases). CDR3 coding DNA: TGTGCCAGCAGTTTCGGGGGTAGCAATGAAAAACTGTTTTTT. It translates to CASSFGGSNEKLFF.